One and the same sample provided the 23 T cell receptor beta chains below, sequenced in a study of breast tumors, draining lymph nodes, adjacent tissues. Breast cancer patients provided tissue from their axillary draining lymph nodes. TCRdb reanalysed the multiplex PCR reads using MiXCR and keeps one entry per CDR3 protein. The data hold 140,000 to 150,000 distinct CDR3 sequences, with over 25% observed a single time. The specimen was axillary lymph node tissue. The origin of the receptors is a female donor with breast cancer. Some clones in this sample may be carry-over from other donors' samples.

This clonotype was recorded a few times. The J gene is TRBJ1-2, the V gene TRBV2; D is unresolved. The CDR3 sequence is 14 residues long. In germline, CDR1 is SNHLY, CDR2 FYNNEI. V lost 5 bases and J 6 bases, leaving 16 bases between the germline ends. CDR3: CASSSQALDHGYTF. The CDR3 coding sequence is TGTGCCAGCAGTAGCCAGGCCCTGGACCATGGCTACACCTTC.

This clonotype was recorded a few times. This may arise from a read error, as a much more abundant clone is one base away. The chain has TRBV5-1 and TRBJ1-4, with D unresolved. This CDR3 comprises 13 residues. Looked up from germline, CDR1 is SGHRS and CDR2 is YFSETQ. CDR3 residues: CASSFGTVENLFF. The CDR3 DNA sequence: TGCGCCAGCAGCTTTGGCACCGTCGAAAACCTGTTTTTT.

V is TRBV6-1 and J is TRBJ2-7, with a tentative D call TRBD1 (5 bases). V lost 6 bases to trimming and J lost 3 bases, with 9 bases between them. Germline-derived CDR1 and CDR2 are MNHNS and SASEGT. CDR3 length: 12 residues. In nucleotides, the CDR3 is TGTGCCAGCAGATCACAGGTCTACGAGCAGTACTTC. It is translated as CASRSQVYEQYF.

This clonotype was found many times. V gene TRBV6-2 or TRBV6-3 combines with J gene TRBJ2-5; the match to TRBD1 covers 7 bases. J gave up 5 bases and V 7 bases, and 19 bases lay outside the gene matches. This CDR3 has 17 residues. Germline loops: CDR1 MNHEY, CDR2 SVGEGT. The CDR3 spells CASTAHRDSGFEETQYF. The CDR3 nucleotides are TGTGCCAGCACGGCACACCGGGACAGTGGGTTCGAGGAGACCCAGTACTTC.

This clonotype has ten or more counts. The V call is TRBV3-1, the J call TRBJ2-2; D remains ambiguous. CDR1 is LGHDT, CDR2 YNNKEL, per germline (reference sequence). Trimming took off 0 bases at V and 4 bases at J, with 12 bases between the two ends. CDR3 length: 16 residues. CDR3 DNA sequence: TGTGCCAGCAGCCAAGATCGAGGCCATTCCACCGGGGAGCTGTTTTTT. Its protein product is CASSQDRGHSTGELFF.

This clonotype was detected ten times or more. The chain carries TRBV7-2 and TRBJ2-2; 8 bases are shared with TRBD1. This CDR3 has 15 residues. V shed 6 bases, J shed 1 base, and the junction held 4 bases outside the gene matches. Germline V gene lookup returns CDR1 SGHTA and CDR2 FQGNSA. CDR3 coding DNA: TGTGCCAGCAGGGGACAGGCCGGGAACACCGGGGAGCTGTTTTTT. As protein: CASRGQAGNTGELFF.

This clonotype was seen repeatedly, ten times or more. This chain joins TRBV5-1 and TRBJ1-2, with D perhaps TRBD1 (6 bases). Germline V gene sequence: CDR1 SGHRS, CDR2 YFSETQ. The CDR3 sequence is 13 residues long. V was clipped by 4 bases and J by 9 bases, with 16 bases between them. Written as DNA, the CDR3 is TGCGCCAGCAGCCCTGGCGAGACAGGAAGCTACACCTTC. It encodes CASSPGETGSYTF. Drawing the rest from reference TRBV5-1 and TRBJ1-2, the complete variable domain is KAGVTQTPRYLIKTRGQQVTLSCSPISGHRSVSWYQQTPGQGLQFLFEYFSETQRNKGNFPGRFSGRQFSNSRSEMNVSTLELGDSALYLCASSPGETGSYTFGSGTRLTVV.

This clonotype was counted a few times. This chain joins TRBV3-1 and TRBJ1-5; D is perhaps TRBD1 (5 bases). V was clipped by 2 bases and J by 3 bases, with 11 bases between them. The CDR3 length is 15 residues. Per germline, CDR1 LGHDT and CDR2 YNNKEL (reference sequence). CDR3 sequence (DNA): TGTGCCAGCAGCCAAAGTGGACACAACAATCAGCCCCAGCATTTT. It yields the protein CASSQSGHNNQPQHF.

This chain connects TRBV6-1 to TRBJ2-4; 9 bases fit TRBD1. V shed 3 bases, J shed 3 bases, and the junction held 9 bases outside the gene matches. Germline CDR1 reads MNHNS; CDR2 reads SASEGT. The CDR3 totals 17 residues. CDR3 amino acids: CASSEGQGSVDKNIQYF. In nucleotides, the CDR3 is TGTGCCAGCAGTGAGGGACAGGGATCGGTGGACAAAAACATTCAGTACTTC.

J is TRBJ2-1 and V is TRBV6-1; 10 bases align to TRBD1. The CDR3 spans 18 residues. Germline V gives CDR1 MNHNS, CDR2 SASEGT. V shed 5 bases, J shed 1 base, and the junction held 11 bases outside the gene matches. In DNA form, the CDR3 reads TGTGCCAGCAGTCAAACACCACCGGGACAGGGGTCCTACAATGAGCAGTTCTTC. Residues: CASSQTPPGQGSYNEQFF.

This clonotype was picked up many times. The chain recombines TRBV15 with TRBJ2-5; TRBD2 matches 9 bases. Germline-derived CDR1 and CDR2 are LNHNV and YYDKDF (reference sequence). Trimming at V came to 2 bases and at J to 5 bases, leaving 3 bases not matched to a gene. This CDR3 is 14 amino acids long. The CDR3 loop is CATSRNSGGETQYF. DNA for the CDR3: TGTGCCACCAGCAGAAATAGCGGGGGTGAGACCCAGTACTTC.

In this sample, this clonotype turned up many times. The rearrangement joins TRBV6-6 to TRBJ1-2; possibly TRBD1 for D (5 bases). From germline, CDR1 is MNHNY and CDR2 SVGAGI (reference sequence). The CDR3 is made up of 13 amino acids. Trimming took 4 bases from V and 10 from J, leaving 16 bases between them. In nucleotides, the CDR3 is TGTGCCAGCAGTTTGAAGACAGAATACGACTACACCTTC. It codes for CASSLKTEYDYTF.

V and J are TRBV20-1 and TRBJ2-7, with 12 nucleotides matching TRBD2. This CDR3 spans 15 amino acids. After removal of 6 bases from V and 5 bases from J, the junction contained 11 bases not matched to a gene. Germline V CDR1 and CDR2: DFQATT, SNEGSKA (reference sequence). This CDR3 is CSAPNLLAGGNEQYF. In DNA, the CDR3 is TGCAGTGCCCCAAATCTACTAGCGGGAGGTAACGAGCAGTACTTC.

This clonotype came up many times. The genes are TRBV12-3 or TRBV12-4 and TRBJ1-2; 8 bases agree with TRBD1. The CDR3 has 12 residues. The V and J ends lost 4 bases and 7 bases, in that order; junction bases with no gene match: 2. CDR3 residues: CASSSRGRGYTF. DNA of the CDR3: TGTGCCAGCAGTTCCAGGGGGCGTGGCTACACCTTC.

This clonotype occurred many times. The chain carries TRBV7-2 and TRBJ1-5, with D perhaps matching TRBD1 (5 bases). The CDR3 runs 14 residues. CDR1 SGHTA and CDR2 FQGNSA come from the germline V gene. V dropped 5 bases and J dropped 2 bases, with 10 bases sitting between them. The CDR3 loop is CASSQGYGNQPQHF. The DNA of the CDR3 is TGTGCCAGCAGCCAGGGTTATGGCAATCAGCCCCAGCATTTT. The full variable domain, rest sourced from reference TRBV7-2 and TRBJ1-5, is GAGVSQSPSNKVTEKGKDVELRCDPISGHTALYWYRQSLGQGLEFLIYFQGNSAPDKSGLPSDRFSAERTGGSVSTLTIQRTQQEDSAVYLCASSQGYGNQPQHFGDGTRLSIL.

This clonotype was seen repeatedly, ten times or more. The rearrangement uses TRBV18 and TRBJ1-3; D gene uncertain. The CDR3 length is 13 residues. Germline CDR1 KGHSH, CDR2 LQKENI. Trimming left V 2 bases short and J 0 bases short, with 2 bases between. The CDR3 DNA reads TGTGCCAGCTCACCAGACTCTGGAAACACCATATATTTT. Residues: CASSPDSGNTIYF.

To note about this clonotype: This may arise from a read error, as a much more abundant clone is one base away. The CDR3 region has the DNA TGTGCCTGGAGTTTCGACAGGGTTGGAAACACCACATATTTT. Translation gives CAWSFDRVGNTTYF. V gene TRBV30 combines with J gene TRBJ1-3; 7 bases align to TRBD1. CDR3 length equals 14 residues. Per the germline V gene, CDR1 is GTSNPN and CDR2 is SVGIG (reference sequence). Full variable domain (rest looked up from reference TRBV30 and TRBJ1-3): SQTIHQWPATLVQPVGSPLSLECTVEGTSNPNLYWYRQAAGRGLQLLFYSVGIGQISSEVPQNLSASRPQDRQFILSSKKLLLSDSGFYLCAWSFDRVGNTTYFGEGSWLTVV.

This clonotype was recorded at least ten times. The chain uses TRBV4-1 and TRBJ2-7; D gene unclear. The length of the CDR3 is 13 residues. Per germline, CDR1 MGHRA and CDR2 YSYEKL. Between the trimmed V and J ends, which lost 1 base and 2 bases, there was a span of 6 bases. DNA for the CDR3: TGCGCCAGCAGCCAAGCCAGAGCCTACGAGCAGTACTTC. Translated, it gives CASSQARAYEQYF.

The chain links TRBV20-1 to TRBJ1-2; 10 nucleotides match TRBD1. Germline CDR1 is DFQATT and CDR2 is SNEGSKA (reference sequence). The CDR3 sequence is 14 residues long. The junction had 7 bases not matched to a gene; V was cut back by 0 bases and J by 9 bases. In DNA, the CDR3 is TGCAGTGCTAGAGAAGGACAGGGGGTATATAGCTACACCTTC. This translates into CSAREGQGVYSYTF.

The table lists this clonotype with many counts. The J gene is TRBJ2-5, the V gene TRBV5-1; TRBD2 is a possible D gene (7 bases). The CDR3 length is 16 residues. Deletions cut 3 bases from V and 5 bases from J, with 20 bases between. In germline, CDR1 is SGHRS, CDR2 YFSETQ. The CDR3 DNA reads as TGCGCCAGCAGCTCGGGGGGCGGTATAGTTACGGAGACCCAGTACTTC. Amino acid sequence: CASSSGGGIVTETQYF.

The chain couples TRBV15 to TRBJ2-5; D possibly corresponds to TRBD2 (6 bases). This CDR3 spans 15 amino acids. Germline V lookup: CDR1 LNHNV, CDR2 YYDKDF (reference sequence). V lost 3 bases to trimming and J lost 2 bases, with 13 bases between them. CDR3 protein: CATSRMEGDQETQYF. In DNA, the CDR3 is TGTGCCACCAGCAGGATGGAGGGAGATCAAGAGACCCAGTACTTC. The full variable domain, in which reference TRBV15 and TRBJ2-5 provide the parts outside the CDR3, is DAMVIQNPRYQVTQFGKPVTLSCSQTLNHNVMYWYQQKSSQAPKLLFHYYDKDFNNEADTPDNFQSRRPNTSFCFLDIRSPGLGDTAMYLCATSRMEGDQETQYFGPGTRLLVL.

This clonotype was found many times. In DNA, the CDR3 is TGCAGTGCGACAGAGAACACCGGGGAGCTGTTTTTT. Translating it yields CSATENTGELFF. The chain carries TRBV29-1 and TRBJ2-2, with a weak D call TRBD1 (5 bases). This CDR3 is built from 12 residues. CDR1 SQVTM and CDR2 ANQGSEA come from the germline V gene.

This clonotype appeared many times. The J gene is TRBJ1-2, the V gene TRBV4-1; possibly TRBD1 for D (5 bases). The V and J ends lost 0 bases and 0 bases respectively, with 14 bases between them. Looked up from germline, CDR1 is MGHRA and CDR2 is YSYEKL. This CDR3 comprises 17 residues. The CDR3 spells CASSQDAQGVPNYGYTF. The CDR3 bases are TGCGCCAGCAGCCAAGATGCCCAGGGAGTCCCTAACTATGGCTACACCTTC.